This TCR beta chain was observed in a study of OX40 agonist ivuxolimab in advanced cancers. Study-wide context: With a range of roughly 23 to 90, age averaged approximately 60 years, and 65% to 85% were male.

Assay used: immunoSEQ multiplex PCR; TCRdb lists only in-frame clones, some missing. Altogether approximately 62,000 clones are present, about 88% being singletons, with the ten largest covering roughly 12%. This CDR3 has 14 residues. V gave up 2 bases and J gave up 4 bases, with 12 bases separating them. Germline CDR1 is ENHRY and CDR2 is SYGVKD. The specimen was CD4+ or CD8+ T cells sorted from blood, collected in a trial of the OX40 agonist ivuxolimab. The source is an adult with an advanced solid tumor such as melanoma, head and neck, liver or kidney cancer. The V gene is TRBV10-3, the J gene TRBJ2-7; a weak D match, TRBD2 (6 bases). The CDR3 bases are TGTGCCATCAGTGAGGGGGGGACCGGATACGAGCAGTACTTC. Encoded protein: CAISEGGTGYEQYF.